Detailed here is one TCR beta chain. Original processing methods: Reference gene primer amplification yielded estimated nucleated cell counts. Sequencing was performed with immunoSEQ multiplex PCR; in TCRdb, only in-frame clones are kept and a portion is missing. V and J calls and clone size are copied from that table; D and trimming were computed from the DNA. The table has around 260,000 clones, more than 75% seen once. Per germline, CDR1 SEHNR and CDR2 FQNEAQ (reference sequence). The V end was cut by 2 bases, the J end by 7 bases, with 6 bases between. The CDR3 loop spans 11 amino acids. The entry originates in a study of blood T cell repertoires in COVID-19. Across the study: COVID-19 samples, acute and convalescent, were from the United States, Italy and Spain. From T cells, B-cell-depleted T cells, or PBMCs came the material, which was cDNA or gDNA.

The TCR originated in a middle-aged man who had recovered from COVID-19. Material: peripheral blood. This chain connects TRBV7-9 to TRBJ2-7; D is perhaps TRBD1 (6 bases). CDR3 sequence: CASSLQGEQYF. CDR3 coding DNA: TGTGCCAGCAGCTTACAGGGGGAGCAGTACTTC.